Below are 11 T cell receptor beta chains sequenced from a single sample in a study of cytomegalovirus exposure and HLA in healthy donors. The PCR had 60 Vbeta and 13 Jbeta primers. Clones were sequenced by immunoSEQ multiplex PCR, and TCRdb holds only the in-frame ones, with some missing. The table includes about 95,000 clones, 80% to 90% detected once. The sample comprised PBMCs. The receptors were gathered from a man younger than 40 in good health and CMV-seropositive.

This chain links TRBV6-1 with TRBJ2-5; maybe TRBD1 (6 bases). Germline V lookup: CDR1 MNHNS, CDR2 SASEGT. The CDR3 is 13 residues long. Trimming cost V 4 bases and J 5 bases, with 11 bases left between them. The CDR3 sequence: CASSAQGPETQYF. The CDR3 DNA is TGTGCCAGCAGTGCGCAGGGGCCGGAGACCCAGTACTTC.

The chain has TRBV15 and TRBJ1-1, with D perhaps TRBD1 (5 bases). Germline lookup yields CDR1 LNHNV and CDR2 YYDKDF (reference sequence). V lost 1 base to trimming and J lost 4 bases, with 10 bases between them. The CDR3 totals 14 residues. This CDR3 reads CATSRGGVGTEAFF. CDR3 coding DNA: TGTGCCACCAGCAGAGGGGGGGTTGGCACTGAAGCTTTCTTT.

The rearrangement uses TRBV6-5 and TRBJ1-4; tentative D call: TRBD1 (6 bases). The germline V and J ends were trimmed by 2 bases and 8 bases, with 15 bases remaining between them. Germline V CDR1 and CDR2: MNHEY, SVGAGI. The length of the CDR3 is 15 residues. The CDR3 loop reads CASSYDGTSEEKLFF. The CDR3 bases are TGTGCCAGCAGTTACGACGGGACATCGGAAGAAAAACTGTTTTTT.

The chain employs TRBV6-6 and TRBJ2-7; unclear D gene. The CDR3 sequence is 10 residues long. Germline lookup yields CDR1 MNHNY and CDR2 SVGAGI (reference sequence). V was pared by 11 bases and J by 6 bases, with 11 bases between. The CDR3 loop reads CASNLPEQYF. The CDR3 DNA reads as TGTGCCTCGAATCTACCCGAGCAGTACTTC.

The CDR3 sequence: CASSEGQGAYNEQFF. The CDR3 DNA reads TGCGCCAGCAGCGAGGGACAGGGGGCCTACAATGAGCAGTTCTTC. The chain recombines TRBV5-1 with TRBJ2-1, with 11 bases aligning to TRBD1. Germline values: CDR1 SGHRS, CDR2 YFSETQ. J gave up 2 bases and V 4 bases, and 2 bases lay outside the gene matches. The CDR3 sequence is 15 residues long.

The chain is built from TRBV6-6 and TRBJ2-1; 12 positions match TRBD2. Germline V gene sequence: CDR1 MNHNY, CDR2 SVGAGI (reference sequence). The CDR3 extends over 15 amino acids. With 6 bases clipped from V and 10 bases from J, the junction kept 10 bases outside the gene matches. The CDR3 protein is CASRPSGRAEDEQFF. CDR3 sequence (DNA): TGTGCCAGCAGACCTAGCGGGAGGGCCGAGGACGAGCAGTTCTTC.

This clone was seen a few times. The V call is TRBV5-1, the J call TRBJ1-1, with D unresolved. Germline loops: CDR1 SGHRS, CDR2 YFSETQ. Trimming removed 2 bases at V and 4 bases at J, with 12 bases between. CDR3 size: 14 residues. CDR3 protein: CASSLVTDSTEAFF. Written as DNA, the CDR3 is TGCGCCAGCAGCTTAGTAACAGATAGCACTGAAGCTTTCTTT.

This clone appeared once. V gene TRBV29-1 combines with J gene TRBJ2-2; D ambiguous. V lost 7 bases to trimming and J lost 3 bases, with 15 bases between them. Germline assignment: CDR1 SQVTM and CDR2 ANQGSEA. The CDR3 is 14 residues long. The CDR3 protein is CSAPLQTDTGELFF. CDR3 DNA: TGCAGCGCCCCCCTACAGACCGACACCGGGGAGCTGTTTTTT.

The CDR3 loop is CASSFLHGVGREQYF. The DNA of the CDR3 is TGTGCCAGCAGTTTTTTGCACGGGGTAGGACGCGAGCAGTACTTC. V gene TRBV28 combines with J gene TRBJ2-7; the D gene is possibly TRBD2 (5 bases). This CDR3 spans 15 amino acids. The germline V gene has CDR1 MDHEN and CDR2 SYDVKM. Trimming removed 3 bases at V and 6 bases at J, with 18 bases between.

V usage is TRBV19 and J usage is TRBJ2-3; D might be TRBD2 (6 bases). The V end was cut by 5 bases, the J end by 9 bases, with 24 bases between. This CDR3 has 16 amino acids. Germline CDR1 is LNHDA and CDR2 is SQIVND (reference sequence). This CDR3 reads CASSVRVSGPQGTQYF. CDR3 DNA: TGTGCCAGTAGTGTTCGGGTTAGCGGCCCCCAAGGGACGCAGTATTTT. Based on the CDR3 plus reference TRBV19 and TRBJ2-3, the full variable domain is DGGITQSPKYLFRKEGQNVTLSCEQNLNHDAMYWYRQDPGQGLRLIYYSQIVNDFQKGDIAEGYSVSREKKESFPLTVTSAQKNPTAFYLCASSVRVSGPQGTQYFGPGTRLTVL.

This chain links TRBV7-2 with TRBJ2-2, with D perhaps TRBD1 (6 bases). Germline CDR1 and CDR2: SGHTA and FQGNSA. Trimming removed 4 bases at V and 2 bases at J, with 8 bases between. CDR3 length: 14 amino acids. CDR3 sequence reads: CASSWTENTGELFF. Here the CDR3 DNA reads TGTGCCAGCAGCTGGACAGAAAACACCGGGGAGCTGTTTTTT.